The sample holds one count of the clone carrying this TCR beta chain. Other nucleotide sequences from this sample produce the same CDR3. The data originate from a study of blood T cell repertoires in COVID-19. Study as a whole: There were acute and convalescent COVID-19 samples, and they came from the United States, Italy and Spain. Nucleic acid was either cDNA or gDNA, and it came from T cells, B-cell-depleted T cells, or PBMCs.

CDR1 and CDR2 from the germline V gene are SGHTA and FQGNSA. This CDR3 has 16 residues. V lost 5 bases and J lost 6, with 23 bases in between. In the original analysis: Estimation of nucleated cell counts was performed using reference gene primer amplification. The repertoire was sequenced with immunoSEQ multiplex PCR; TCRdb's copy has only in-frame clones and lacks some. V, J and clone size are taken as reported in that table, and D and trimming were inferred from the DNA itself. The sample consists of approximately 200,000 clones, about 88% of them appearing once. This chain connects TRBV7-2 to TRBJ2-7; TRBD1 might be the D (9 bases). The TCR comes from a man aged 65-85 years with active or convalescent COVID-19. Sequenced material: peripheral blood. CDR3 nucleotides: TGTGCCAGCAGCCGGGCGGGGGGACAGGGTGGGTTCGAGCAGTACTTC. This encodes CASSRAGGQGGFEQYF.